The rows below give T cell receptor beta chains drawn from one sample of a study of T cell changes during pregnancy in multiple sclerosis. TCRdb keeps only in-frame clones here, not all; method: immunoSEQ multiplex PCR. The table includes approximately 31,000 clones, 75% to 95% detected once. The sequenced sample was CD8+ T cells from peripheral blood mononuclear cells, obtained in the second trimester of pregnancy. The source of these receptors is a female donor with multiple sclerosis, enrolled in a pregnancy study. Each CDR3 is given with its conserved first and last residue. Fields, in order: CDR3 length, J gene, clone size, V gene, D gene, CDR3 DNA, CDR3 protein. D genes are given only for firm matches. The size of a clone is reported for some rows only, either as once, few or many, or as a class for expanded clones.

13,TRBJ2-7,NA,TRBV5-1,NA,TGCGCCAGCAGTGCTTCGGAGTTTTACGAGCAGTACTTC,CASSASEFYEQYF
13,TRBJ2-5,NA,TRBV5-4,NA,TGTGCCAGCAGCCTAGATTACCAAGAGACCCAGTACTTC,CASSLDYQETQYF
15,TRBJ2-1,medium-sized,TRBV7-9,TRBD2,TGTGCCAGCAGTTCTAGCGGGCCCGGGGACAATGAGCAGTTCTTC,CASSSSGPGDNEQFF
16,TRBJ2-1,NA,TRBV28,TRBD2,TGTGCCAGCAGTTTCGTGCTAGCGGGAGTCCACAATGAGCAGTTCTTC,CASSFVLAGVHNEQFF
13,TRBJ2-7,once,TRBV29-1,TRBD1,TGCAGCGTCGCCGGGACAGGGACACACGAGCAGTACTTC,CSVAGTGTHEQYF
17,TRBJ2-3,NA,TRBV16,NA,TGTGCCAGCAGCCAATCGAATTGGGGACGGGAGTGGGATACGCAGTATTTT,CASSQSNWGREWDTQYF
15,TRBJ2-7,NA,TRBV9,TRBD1,TGTGCCAGCAGCCCACCCGACAGGGCCGACCACGAGCAGTACTTC,CASSPPDRADHEQYF
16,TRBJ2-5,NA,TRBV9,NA,TGTGCCAGCAGCACCCTGGGGGCGGGCGATCAAGAGACCCAGTACTTC,CASSTLGAGDQETQYF
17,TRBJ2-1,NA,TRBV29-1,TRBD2,TGCAGCGTTGAGGGACTAGCGGGAGGAGTTTCCTACAATGAGCAGTTCTTC,CSVEGLAGGVSYNEQFF
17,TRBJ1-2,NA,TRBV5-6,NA,TGTGCCAGCAGCCCGTGGACAGCCAGTCTAATTAACTATGGCTACACCTTC,CASSPWTASLINYGYTF
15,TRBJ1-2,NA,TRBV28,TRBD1,TGTGCCAGCAGTTCCGACAGGGATCCTAACTATGGCTACACCTTC,CASSSDRDPNYGYTF
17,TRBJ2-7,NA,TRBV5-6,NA,TGTGCCAGCAGCCCGCCGCCGTGGACAGAAAGCTCCTACGAGCAGTACTTC,CASSPPPWTESSYEQYF
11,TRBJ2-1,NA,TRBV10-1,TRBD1,TGCGCCAGTGGGACAGGGAATGAGCAGTTCTTC,CASGTGNEQFF
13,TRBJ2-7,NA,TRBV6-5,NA,TGTGCCGCTGGGGCTGCCAGCTCCTACGAGCAGTACTTC,CAAGAASSYEQYF
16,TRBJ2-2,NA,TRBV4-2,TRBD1,TGTGCCAGCAGCCCCACCGACAGGGGAAACACCGGGGAGCTGTTTTTT,CASSPTDRGNTGELFF
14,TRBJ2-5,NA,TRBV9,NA,TGTGCCAGCAGCCCATGGGACTACCAAGAGACCCAGTACTTC,CASSPWDYQETQYF
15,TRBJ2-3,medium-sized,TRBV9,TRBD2,TGTGCCAGCAGCCCCGGGGCTAGCGGGACAGATACGCAGTATTTT,CASSPGASGTDTQYF
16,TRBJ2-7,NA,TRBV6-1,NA,TGTGCCAGCAGTGAAGCTGCCAGCGGGACAACCTACGAGCAGTACTTC,CASSEAASGTTYEQYF
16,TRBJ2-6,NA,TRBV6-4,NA,TGTGCCAGCAGTGAACGGACAGCCTCTGGGGCCAACGTCCTGACTTTC,CASSERTASGANVLTF
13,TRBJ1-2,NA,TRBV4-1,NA,TGCGCCAGCAGCCAAAAGACGGAGGATGGCTACACCTTC,CASSQKTEDGYTF
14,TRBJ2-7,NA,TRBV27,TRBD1,TGTGCCAGCAGTTTAGGGACAGAGCCCTACGAGCAGTACTTC,CASSLGTEPYEQYF
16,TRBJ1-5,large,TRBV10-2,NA,TGCGCCAGCAGTGAGTCCCCCGGGAATAGCAATCAGCCCCAGCATTTT,CASSESPGNSNQPQHF
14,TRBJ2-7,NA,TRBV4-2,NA,TGTGCCAGCAGCCAGGGCCGTGGGCGCTACGAGCAGTACTTC,CASSQGRGRYEQYF
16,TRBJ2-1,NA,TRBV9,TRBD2,TGTGCCAGCAGCGTAGTAGGTACTAGCGAAATTTATGAGCAGTTCTTC,CASSVVGTSEIYEQFF
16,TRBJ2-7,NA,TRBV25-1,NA,TGTGCCAGCAGTGAAGATTGGACAGAGGTGTCCCTCGAGCAGTACTTC,CASSEDWTEVSLEQYF
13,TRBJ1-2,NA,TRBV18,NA,TGTGCCAGCTCACCAGAGGGGGACTATGGCTACACCTTC,CASSPEGDYGYTF
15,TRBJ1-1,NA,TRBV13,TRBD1,TGTGCCAGCAGCGGGCGACAGGGATGGTACACTGAAGCTTTCTTT,CASSGRQGWYTEAFF